The rows below give T cell receptor beta chains drawn from one sample of a study of blood T cell repertoires in COVID-19. Some clones are missing from TCRdb's copy, which holds only in-frame ones; the method was immunoSEQ multiplex PCR. The sample lists around 460,000 clones, over 85% occurring once. Sequencing input: peripheral blood. These receptors were taken from a man between 18 and 29 years old with COVID-19, enrolled during active disease. Each CDR3 is given with its conserved first and last residue.

TRBV7-8	TRBJ2-3	CASSSTQRTSAFTDTQYF
TRBV11-3	TRBJ1-1	CASSSNRANTEAFF
TRBV5-1	TRBJ2-3	CASSMVSGTADTQYF
TRBV18	TRBJ1-1	CASSPGHVSTEAFF
TRBV7-2	TRBJ2-7	CASSGQVRAYEQYF
TRBV25-1	TRBJ2-7	CASSGGTGAWEQYF
TRBV9	TRBJ2-1	CASSVTPRSSEEEQFF
TRBV7-3	TRBJ2-1	CASSLGKPEKQFF
TRBV5-4	TRBJ2-1	CASSLGIAGGYNEQFF
TRBV4-1	TRBJ1-5	CASSQDLGGAREPQHF
TRBV4-1	TRBJ2-7	CASSQTGTLEQYF
TRBV7-2	TRBJ2-3	CASSLDSVTYTDTQYF
TRBV30	TRBJ1-1	CAWTSGGTEAFF
TRBV2	TRBJ2-2	CASSSLTGELFF
TRBV6-5	TRBJ2-5	CASRRTGEETQYF
TRBV6-5	TRBJ2-3	CASIYSLTDTQYF
TRBV2	TRBJ1-4	CASSAAHNEKLFF
TRBV27	TRBJ2-5	CASSPLLAGKETQYF
TRBV29-1	TRBJ1-1	CSVGGETEAFF
TRBV6-5	TRBJ2-3	CASSYRFLGTDTQYF
TRBV4-1	TRBJ2-6	CASSQVTGANVLTF
TRBV3-1/TRBV3-2	TRBJ1-1	CASSPMRGVTTEAFF
TRBV5-4	TRBJ2-7	CASSLVGGYEQYF
TRBV7-8	TRBJ1-4	CASSLAGAGQGFEKLFF
TRBV4-1	TRBJ2-1	CASSPGTSGDRYNEQFF
TRBV18	TRBJ2-7	CASSPRQGAVGEQYF
TRBV5-1	TRBJ2-3	CASRIAGSADTQYF
TRBV4-1	TRBJ2-5	CASSLAEQETQYF
TRBV12-3/TRBV12-4	TRBJ1-1	CASSLREGGKAFF
TRBV6-5	TRBJ2-1	CASTFGGSGQFF
TRBV6-5	TRBJ1-2	CASSFRGFGYGYTF
TRBV11-2	TRBJ1-1	CASSLDGGLRHTEAFF
TRBV3-1/TRBV3-2	TRBJ1-4	CASSPRTGVNEKLFF
TRBV4-1	TRBJ2-2	CASSRGTSANTGELFF
TRBV6-9	TRBJ2-2	CASRGGLAGESGELFF
TRBV28	TRBJ2-7	CASSPFDINYEQYF
TRBV30	TRBJ1-3	CAWNGPGYSGNTIYF
TRBV11-2	TRBJ2-3	CASSFLASTDTQYF
TRBV6-5	TRBJ1-5	CASSPGGAGGQPQHF